The rows below give T cell receptor beta chains drawn from one sample of a study of blood T cell repertoires in COVID-19. Clones were read by immunoSEQ multiplex PCR, and TCRdb kept only the in-frame ones, dropping some. The table includes about 150,000 clones, around 83% detected once. Sequences were obtained from peripheral blood. Receptors were obtained from a woman aged 55-70 years with COVID-19, enrolled during active disease. CDR3s include the opening cysteine and the closing phenylalanine or tryptophan. Fields, in order: V gene, D gene, J gene, clone size, CDR3 DNA, CDR3 protein. A D gene is named only where the DNA matches it firmly. The listing skips clone size in some rows; elsewhere it reads once, few, many or a size class.

v_gene: TRBV12-5
d_gene: -
j_gene: TRBJ1-1
abundance: -
CDR3nt: TGTGCTAGTGGTTTGGTACTTTCCCTTACAGGGAACACTGAAGCTTTCTTT
CDR3aa: CASGLVLSLTGNTEAFF

v_gene: TRBV2
d_gene: -
j_gene: TRBJ2-7
abundance: -
CDR3nt: TGTGCCAGCTACGGGACATCCGGTTACGAGCAGTACTTC
CDR3aa: CASYGTSGYEQYF

v_gene: TRBV5-5
d_gene: -
j_gene: TRBJ1-1
abundance: -
CDR3nt: TGTGCCAGCAGCTCTCAGGGGTACACTGAAGCTTTCTTT
CDR3aa: CASSSQGYTEAFF

v_gene: TRBV2
d_gene: -
j_gene: TRBJ1-1
abundance: -
CDR3nt: TGTGCCAGCACAGGGGAGACGAACACTGAAGCTTTCTTT
CDR3aa: CASTGETNTEAFF

v_gene: TRBV2
d_gene: TRBD1
j_gene: TRBJ1-5
abundance: once
CDR3nt: TGTGCCAGCAGTGAGTGGACAGGGGCCGGCAATAGTCAGCCCCAGCATTTT
CDR3aa: CASSEWTGAGNSQPQHF

v_gene: TRBV3-1/TRBV3-2
d_gene: TRBD1
j_gene: TRBJ1-6
abundance: -
CDR3nt: TGTGCCAGCAGCCAAGGGACAGGTGGATCACCCCTCCACTTT
CDR3aa: CASSQGTGGSPLHF

v_gene: TRBV18
d_gene: TRBD2
j_gene: TRBJ2-1
abundance: once
CDR3nt: TGTGCCAGCTCATCAACGGCTAGCGGGAGTGATGAGCAGTTCTTC
CDR3aa: CASSSTASGSDEQFF

v_gene: TRBV7-9
d_gene: TRBD1
j_gene: TRBJ1-4
abundance: -
CDR3nt: TGTGCCAGCAGCCTTAAAACCGGGACAGGGGGTGAAAAACTGTTTTTT
CDR3aa: CASSLKTGTGGEKLFF

v_gene: TRBV7-6
d_gene: -
j_gene: TRBJ1-1
abundance: -
CDR3nt: TGTGCCAGCAGCGCCGACAAGGGGGACACTGAAGCTTTCTTT
CDR3aa: CASSADKGDTEAFF

v_gene: TRBV24-1
d_gene: TRBD1
j_gene: TRBJ2-2
abundance: -
CDR3nt: TGTGCCAGCGGACAGGCGAACACCGGGGAGCTGTTTTTT
CDR3aa: CASGQANTGELFF

v_gene: TRBV27
d_gene: TRBD1
j_gene: TRBJ1-6
abundance: -
CDR3nt: TGTGCCAGCAGCCAGCCGGGACAGGCTTATTCGGCCCTCCACTTT
CDR3aa: CASSQPGQAYSALHF

v_gene: TRBV7-8
d_gene: TRBD1
j_gene: TRBJ1-2
abundance: -
CDR3nt: TGTGCCAGCAGGCAAGCCGGGACAGGGGAAGGCTACACCTTC
CDR3aa: CASRQAGTGEGYTF

v_gene: TRBV10-3
d_gene: TRBD1
j_gene: TRBJ1-1
abundance: -
CDR3nt: TGTGCCATCAACCCAGGACAGGGGAGCACTGAAGCTTTCTTT
CDR3aa: CAINPGQGSTEAFF

v_gene: TRBV2
d_gene: -
j_gene: TRBJ1-5
abundance: -
CDR3nt: TGTGCCAGCAGTGAAGCGCTAGAAAACCAGCCCCAGCATTTT
CDR3aa: CASSEALENQPQHF

v_gene: TRBV11-2
d_gene: -
j_gene: TRBJ1-1
abundance: few
CDR3nt: TGTGCCAGCAGCTTAAATTGGCAGGGAGGATTCACTGAAGCTTTCTTT
CDR3aa: CASSLNWQGGFTEAFF

v_gene: TRBV19
d_gene: TRBD1
j_gene: TRBJ1-2
abundance: -
CDR3nt: TGTGCCAGTAGTACCCGGACAGGGGATGGCTACACCTTC
CDR3aa: CASSTRTGDGYTF

v_gene: TRBV30
d_gene: -
j_gene: TRBJ2-2
abundance: -
CDR3nt: TGTGCCTGGAGTCCAGGGACTGCGGCCGGGGAGCTGTTTTTT
CDR3aa: CAWSPGTAAGELFF

v_gene: TRBV12-3/TRBV12-4
d_gene: -
j_gene: TRBJ1-3
abundance: once
CDR3nt: TGTGCCAGCAGTTTAAGGGGCGGAAACACCATATATTTT
CDR3aa: CASSLRGGNTIYF

v_gene: TRBV6-1
d_gene: -
j_gene: TRBJ2-6
abundance: -
CDR3nt: TGTGCCAGCAGCCTTAGTTCTGGGGCCAACGTCCTGACTTTC
CDR3aa: CASSLSSGANVLTF

v_gene: TRBV12-3/TRBV12-4
d_gene: -
j_gene: TRBJ1-1
abundance: few
CDR3nt: TGTGCCAGCAGTCCTCAGACGGGCACTGAAGCTTTCTTT
CDR3aa: CASSPQTGTEAFF

v_gene: TRBV24-1
d_gene: -
j_gene: TRBJ1-1
abundance: -
CDR3nt: TGTGCCACCAGTGATGAGGGTAACACTGAAGCTTTCTTT
CDR3aa: CATSDEGNTEAFF

v_gene: TRBV5-6
d_gene: -
j_gene: TRBJ1-3
abundance: -
CDR3nt: TGTGCCAGCAAGCGCTCTGGAAACACCATATATTTT
CDR3aa: CASKRSGNTIYF

v_gene: TRBV5-1
d_gene: -
j_gene: TRBJ1-2
abundance: once
CDR3nt: TGCGCCAGCAGCTTGGGAGGGGGAGACTATGGCTACACCTTC
CDR3aa: CASSLGGGDYGYTF

v_gene: TRBV28
d_gene: TRBD1
j_gene: TRBJ1-2
abundance: -
CDR3nt: TGTGCCAGCAGCACTGGACAGGGCATAGGCGGCTACACCTTC
CDR3aa: CASSTGQGIGGYTF

v_gene: TRBV7-3
d_gene: TRBD1
j_gene: TRBJ2-2
abundance: -
CDR3nt: TGTGCCAGCAGCCAGACAGGGGGTGGGACCGGGGAGCTGTTTTTT
CDR3aa: CASSQTGGGTGELFF

v_gene: TRBV3-1/TRBV3-2
d_gene: TRBD1
j_gene: TRBJ2-1
abundance: -
CDR3nt: TGTGCCAGCAGCCATTATCCGGGACAGGGATACAATGAGCAGTTCTTC
CDR3aa: CASSHYPGQGYNEQFF

v_gene: TRBV10-3
d_gene: -
j_gene: TRBJ1-5
abundance: -
CDR3nt: TGTGCCATCAGTGAGTCACAGGGAAATCAGCCCCAGCATTTT
CDR3aa: CAISESQGNQPQHF

v_gene: TRBV6-5
d_gene: TRBD1
j_gene: TRBJ1-2
abundance: -
CDR3nt: TGTGCCAGCAGTTACTCCGAGACAGGGACCTATGGCTACACCTTC
CDR3aa: CASSYSETGTYGYTF

v_gene: TRBV10-2
d_gene: TRBD1
j_gene: TRBJ1-2
abundance: -
CDR3nt: TGCGCCAGCAGTGAGAGGGGGCAGTTCTACACCTTC
CDR3aa: CASSERGQFYTF

v_gene: TRBV14
d_gene: -
j_gene: TRBJ2-2
abundance: -
CDR3nt: TGTGCCAGCAGCCGAGACAGGACCGGGGAGCTGTTTTTT
CDR3aa: CASSRDRTGELFF

v_gene: TRBV5-1
d_gene: TRBD1
j_gene: TRBJ2-2
abundance: -
CDR3nt: TGCGCCAGCAGCGAGGGCGGACAGGGGTTTTTCTTAGGCACCGGGGAGCTGTTTTTT
CDR3aa: CASSEGGQGFFLGTGELFF

v_gene: TRBV5-6
d_gene: -
j_gene: TRBJ1-1
abundance: -
CDR3nt: TGTGCCAGCAGCTTTGACAGTTACACTGAAGCTTTCTTT
CDR3aa: CASSFDSYTEAFF

v_gene: TRBV5-4
d_gene: -
j_gene: TRBJ1-6
abundance: -
CDR3nt: TGTGCCAGCAGCTTGGTAGGACAGTCCAGAAATTCACCCCTCCACTTT
CDR3aa: CASSLVGQSRNSPLHF

v_gene: TRBV6-5
d_gene: -
j_gene: TRBJ1-5
abundance: -
CDR3nt: TGTGCCAGCAGATGGGAGCATAATCAGCCCCAGCATTTT
CDR3aa: CASRWEHNQPQHF

v_gene: TRBV7-3
d_gene: TRBD1
j_gene: TRBJ2-2
abundance: -
CDR3nt: TGTGCCAGCAGCTTAAGTGGGACAGGGTTTAGGAGCGGGGAGCTGTTTTTT
CDR3aa: CASSLSGTGFRSGELFF

v_gene: TRBV6-5
d_gene: -
j_gene: TRBJ1-5
abundance: -
CDR3nt: TGTGCCAGCAGGGGCGGGGGTCAGCCCCAGCATTTT
CDR3aa: CASRGGGQPQHF

v_gene: TRBV5-1
d_gene: TRBD2
j_gene: TRBJ2-3
abundance: -
CDR3nt: TGCGCCAGCAGCTTGGGCAGGACTAGCGGGAGCACAGATACGCAGTATTTT
CDR3aa: CASSLGRTSGSTDTQYF

v_gene: TRBV7-9
d_gene: -
j_gene: TRBJ2-2
abundance: -
CDR3nt: TGTGCCAGCAGCTTAGTAGTCAGGGGAACCGGGGAGCTGTTTTTT
CDR3aa: CASSLVVRGTGELFF

v_gene: TRBV19
d_gene: TRBD1
j_gene: TRBJ2-2
abundance: -
CDR3nt: TGTGCCAGTAGTACCCCCCGGACAGGGAACACCGGGGAGCTGTTTTTT
CDR3aa: CASSTPRTGNTGELFF

v_gene: TRBV10-1
d_gene: -
j_gene: TRBJ2-1
abundance: -
CDR3nt: TGCGCCAGCAGTGGACTACGTGGAAATGAGCAGTTCTTC
CDR3aa: CASSGLRGNEQFF

v_gene: TRBV19
d_gene: -
j_gene: TRBJ2-2
abundance: -
CDR3nt: TGTGCCAGTAGTATGGCGGACACCGGGGAGCTGTTTTTT
CDR3aa: CASSMADTGELFF

v_gene: TRBV5-1
d_gene: -
j_gene: TRBJ1-2
abundance: -
CDR3nt: TGCGCCAGCAGCCCCGGACCCGGGAGCTATGGCTACACCTTC
CDR3aa: CASSPGPGSYGYTF

v_gene: TRBV3-1/TRBV3-2
d_gene: TRBD1
j_gene: TRBJ2-7
abundance: -
CDR3nt: TGTGCCAGCAGCCAGCGGGGGACAGGGCCCGAGCAGTACTTC
CDR3aa: CASSQRGTGPEQYF

v_gene: TRBV10-1
d_gene: TRBD2
j_gene: TRBJ2-3
abundance: -
CDR3nt: TGCGCCAGCAGTGACCCTAGCGGTTCCACAGATACGCAGTATTTT
CDR3aa: CASSDPSGSTDTQYF

v_gene: TRBV6-1
d_gene: -
j_gene: TRBJ1-2
abundance: -
CDR3nt: TGTGCCAGCAGTGAACAGGGCATCTATGGCTACACCTTC
CDR3aa: CASSEQGIYGYTF